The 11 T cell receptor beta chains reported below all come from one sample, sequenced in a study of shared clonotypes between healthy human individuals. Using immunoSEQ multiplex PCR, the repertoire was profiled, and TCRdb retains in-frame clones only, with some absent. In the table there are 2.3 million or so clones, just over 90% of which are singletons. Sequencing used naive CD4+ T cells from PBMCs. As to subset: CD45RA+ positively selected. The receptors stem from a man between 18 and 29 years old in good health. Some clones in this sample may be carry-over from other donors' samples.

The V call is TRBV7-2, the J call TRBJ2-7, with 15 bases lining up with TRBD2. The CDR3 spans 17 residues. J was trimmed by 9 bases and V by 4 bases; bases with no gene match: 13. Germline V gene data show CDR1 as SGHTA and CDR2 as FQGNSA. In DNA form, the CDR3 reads TGTGCCAGCAGCTCGGGACTAGCGGGAGGACCCCTCTCGCGGCAGTACTTC. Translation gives CASSSGLAGGPLSRQYF.

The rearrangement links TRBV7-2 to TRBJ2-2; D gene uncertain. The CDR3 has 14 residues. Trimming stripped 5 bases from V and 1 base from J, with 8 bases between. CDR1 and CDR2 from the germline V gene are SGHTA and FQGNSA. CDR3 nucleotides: TGTGCCAGCAGCCAACAACGGAACACCGGGGAGCTGTTTTTT. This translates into CASSQQRNTGELFF.

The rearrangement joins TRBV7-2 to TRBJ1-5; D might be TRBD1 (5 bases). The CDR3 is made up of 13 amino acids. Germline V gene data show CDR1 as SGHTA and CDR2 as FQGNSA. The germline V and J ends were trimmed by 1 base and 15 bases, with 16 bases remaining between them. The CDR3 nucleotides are TGTGCCAGCAGCTTAGGGCGCCAGGGTATCTCGCATTTT. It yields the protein CASSLGRQGISHF.

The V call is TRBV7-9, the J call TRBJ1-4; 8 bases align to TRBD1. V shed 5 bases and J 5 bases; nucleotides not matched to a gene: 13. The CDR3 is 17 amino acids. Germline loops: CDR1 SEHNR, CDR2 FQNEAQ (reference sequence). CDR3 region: CASSPGTGGLLNEKLFF. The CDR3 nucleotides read TGTGCCAGCAGCCCCGGGACAGGAGGCCTTTTAAATGAAAAACTGTTTTTT. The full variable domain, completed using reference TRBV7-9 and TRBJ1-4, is DTGVSQNPRHKITKRGQNVTFRCDPISEHNRLYWYRQTLGQGPEFLTYFQNEAQLEKSRLLSDRFSAERPKGSFSTLEIQRTEQGDSAMYLCASSPGTGGLLNEKLFFGSGTQLSVL.

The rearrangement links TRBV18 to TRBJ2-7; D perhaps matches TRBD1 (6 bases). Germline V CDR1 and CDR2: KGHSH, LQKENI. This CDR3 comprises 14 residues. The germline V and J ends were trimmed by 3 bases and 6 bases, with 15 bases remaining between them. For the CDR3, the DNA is TGTGCCAGCTCACCGGGCCAGGGGTCTAGCGAGCAGTACTTC. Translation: CASSPGQGSSEQYF.

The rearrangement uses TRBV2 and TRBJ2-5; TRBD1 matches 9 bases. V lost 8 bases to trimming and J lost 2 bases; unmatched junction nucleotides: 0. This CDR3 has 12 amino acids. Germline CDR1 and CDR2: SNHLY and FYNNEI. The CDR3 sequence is CASDRGQETQYF. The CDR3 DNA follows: TGTGCCAGCGACAGGGGGCAAGAGACCCAGTACTTC.

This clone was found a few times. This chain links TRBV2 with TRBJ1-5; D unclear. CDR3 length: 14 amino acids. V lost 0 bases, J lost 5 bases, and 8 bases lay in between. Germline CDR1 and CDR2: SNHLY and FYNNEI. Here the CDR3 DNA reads TGTGCCAGCAGTGAAGCGCTTCCCGATCAGCCCCAGCATTTT. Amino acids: CASSEALPDQPQHF.

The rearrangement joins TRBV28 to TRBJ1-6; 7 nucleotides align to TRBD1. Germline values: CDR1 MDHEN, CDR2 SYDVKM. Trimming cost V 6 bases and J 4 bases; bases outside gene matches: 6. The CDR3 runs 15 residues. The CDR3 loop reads CASRGDREYNSPLHF. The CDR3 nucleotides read TGTGCCAGCAGGGGGGACAGAGAGTATAATTCACCCCTCCACTTT.

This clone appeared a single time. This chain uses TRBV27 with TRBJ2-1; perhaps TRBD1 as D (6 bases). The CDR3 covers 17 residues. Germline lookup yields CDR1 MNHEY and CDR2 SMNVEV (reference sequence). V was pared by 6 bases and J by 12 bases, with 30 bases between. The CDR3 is CASRDLARQDKSPGQFF. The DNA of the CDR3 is TGTGCCAGCAGAGATCTAGCACGACAGGATAAATCTCCTGGGCAGTTCTTC.

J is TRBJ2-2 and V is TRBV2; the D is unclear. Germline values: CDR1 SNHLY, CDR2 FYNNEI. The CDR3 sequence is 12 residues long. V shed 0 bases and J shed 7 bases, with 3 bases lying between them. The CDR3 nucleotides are TGTGCCAGCAGTGAAGCGATCGGGGAGCTGTTTTTT. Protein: CASSEAIGELFF.

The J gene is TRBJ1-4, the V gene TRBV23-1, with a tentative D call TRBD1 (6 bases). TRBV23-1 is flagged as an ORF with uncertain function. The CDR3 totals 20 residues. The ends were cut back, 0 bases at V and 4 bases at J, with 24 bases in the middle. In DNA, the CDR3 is TGCGCCAGCAGTCAATCGGGGGCCGGGGGCGCACGGGACGGTAATGAAAAACTGTTTTTT. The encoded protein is CASSQSGAGGARDGNEKLFF.